This TCR beta chain was observed in a study of blood T cell repertoires in COVID-19. The overall study: Nucleic acid was either cDNA or gDNA, and it came from T cells, B-cell-depleted T cells, or PBMCs.

Here immunoSEQ multiplex PCR was the method, and the copy in TCRdb shows in-frame clones only, minus some. This sample yields some 300,000 clones, of which about 88% are seen a single time; roughly 1% belongs to the top ten. The ends were cut back, 3 bases at V and 6 bases at J, with 11 bases in the middle. The germline CDR1 and CDR2 sequences are GTSNPN and SVGIG (reference sequence). There are 12 residues in the CDR3. The sequenced sample was PBMCs or T cells enriched from blood (not recorded which). The V gene is TRBV30, the J gene TRBJ2-5; weak D call: TRBD1 (6 bases). The TCR was taken from a woman under 40 who had recovered from COVID-19. CDR3 amino acids: CAWSPTGKTQYF. Here the CDR3 DNA reads TGTGCCTGGAGCCCCACAGGGAAGACCCAGTACTTC.